The 16 T cell receptor beta chains listed next were all sequenced from one sample in a study of PD-L1 blockade in urothelial cancer (dated by TCRdb to between 2016 and 2019). Libraries came from the immunoSEQ multiplex PCR assay. Here the immuneACCESS table is served through TCRdb, limited to in-frame sequences with V and J called. Missing clones are a known gap in these copies; in checked studies unresolved V genes cover under half, and the rest lacks a known reason. Within this sample are about 50,000 clones, with roughly 84% of them counted one time only. Jointly, the top ten make up 20% to 25% of the sample. The sample's time point label, decoded: pretreatment peripheral blood. The source material was PBMCs, sampled around atezolizumab (anti-PD-L1) treatment. These receptors came from a man in his sixties with urothelial cancer.

The chain has TRBV18 and TRBJ1-1; maybe TRBD1 (6 bases). The length of the CDR3 is 15 residues. CDR1 is KGHSH and CDR2 is LQKENI in the germline V gene. Trimming cost V 3 bases and J 1 base, with 12 bases left between them. The CDR3 region is CASSPMNRENTEAFF. In DNA form, the CDR3 reads TGTGCCAGCTCACCGATGAACAGGGAGAACACTGAAGCTTTCTTT.

In its sample, this clone was seen a few times. The chain recombines TRBV9 with TRBJ2-5, with 7 bases aligning to TRBD1. The trim removed 3 bases at V and 0 bases at J, leaving 2 bases unmatched. The CDR3 length is 14 residues. CDR1 SGDLS and CDR2 YYNGEE come from the germline V gene. DNA for the CDR3: TGTGCCAGCAGCGCGACAGGGAACCAAGAGACCCAGTACTTC. Translating it yields CASSATGNQETQYF. Full variable domain (remainder filled in from reference TRBV9 and TRBJ2-5): DSGVTQTPKHLITATGQRVTLRCSPRSGDLSVYWYQQSLDQGLQFLIQYYNGEERAKGNILERFSAQQFPDLHSELNLSSLELGDSALYFCASSATGNQETQYFGPGTRLLVL.

V and J are TRBV7-2 and TRBJ2-5, with TRBD1 identical over 12 bases. Germline CDR1 reads SGHTA; CDR2 reads FQGNSA. With V trimmed by 5 bases and J by 4 bases, 8 bases remained unmatched. This CDR3 has 16 residues. CDR3: CASSPGTGGSTETQYF. CDR3 in DNA: TGTGCCAGCAGCCCGGGGACAGGGGGCTCGACAGAGACCCAGTACTTC. Filled out from reference TRBV7-2 and TRBJ2-5, the complete variable domain reads GAGVSQSPSNKVTEKGKDVELRCDPISGHTALYWYRQSLGQGLEFLIYFQGNSAPDKSGLPSDRFSAERTGGSVSTLTIQRTQQEDSAVYLCASSPGTGGSTETQYFGPGTRLLVL.

This chain connects TRBV5-5 to TRBJ1-5, with D perhaps TRBD1 (6 bases). V was pared by 4 bases and J by 5 bases, with 13 bases between. Germline CDR1 and CDR2: SGHKS and YYEKEE (reference sequence). The CDR3 totals 14 residues. Here the CDR3 DNA reads TGTGCCAGCAGCCCGACAGGACTAGATCAGCCCCAGCATTTT. It codes for CASSPTGLDQPQHF.

CDR3: CASSFLDGQDEQYF. CDR3 nucleotides: TGTGCCAGCAGCTTTTTAGATGGGCAAGACGAGCAGTACTTC. The chain couples TRBV5-4 to TRBJ2-7; D ambiguous. V lost 2 bases and J 5 bases, leaving 14 bases between the germline ends. From germline, CDR1 is SGHNT and CDR2 YYREEE (reference sequence). This CDR3 contains 14 residues.

Remarks on this clone: The same CDR3 also results from other DNA sequences found in this sample. The chain couples TRBV30 to TRBJ2-7, with TRBD1 identical over 7 bases. The CDR3 consists of 12 residues. CDR1 is GTSNPN and CDR2 is SVGIG in the germline V gene (reference sequence). J gave up 3 bases and V 3 bases, and 2 bases lay outside the gene matches. CDR3 in DNA: TGTGCCTGGAGCAGGGACAGCTACGAGCAGTACTTC. It yields the protein CAWSRDSYEQYF.

The chain joins TRBV30 to TRBJ2-7, with D uncertain. The CDR3 is made up of 13 amino acids. Germline V gene data show CDR1 as GTSNPN and CDR2 as SVGIG (reference sequence). V lost 0 bases and J 3 bases, leaving 9 bases between the germline ends. Written as DNA, the CDR3 is TGTGCCTGGAGTGTAGGCAGGATCTACGAGCAGTACTTC. Residues: CAWSVGRIYEQYF.

In this sample, this clone turned up once. This chain uses TRBV7-6 with TRBJ2-7; 7 positions match TRBD2. Trimming removed 5 bases from V and 9 bases from J; junction bases left unmatched: 13. The CDR3 length is 14 residues. Germline V lookup: CDR1 SGHVS, CDR2 FNYEAQ. The CDR3: CASSASGGSGTQYF. The CDR3 DNA is TGTGCCAGCAGCGCCAGCGGCGGGAGCGGGACGCAGTACTTC.

As DNA, the CDR3 is TGCGCCAGCAGCCAAAACAGGGGGAGCAATCAGCCCCAGCATTTT. This translates into CASSQNRGSNQPQHF. The chain joins TRBV4-3 to TRBJ1-5; 8 bases line up with TRBD1. After removal of 2 bases from V and 1 base from J, the junction contained 1 base not matched to a gene. The CDR3 has 15 residues. Looked up from germline, CDR1 is LGHNA and CDR2 is YSLEER.

This chain joins TRBV6-1 and TRBJ2-7; 7 nucleotides agree with TRBD2. The V and J ends lost 4 bases and 2 bases, in that order; junction bases with no gene match: 5. Germline V gene lookup returns CDR1 MNHNS and CDR2 SASEGT. This CDR3 comprises 14 residues. Written as DNA, the CDR3 is TGTGCCAGCAGTGGAGAGCGGGGCCCCTACGAGCAGTACTTC. Translating it yields CASSGERGPYEQYF.

This clone was seen a few times. The chain combines TRBV30 with TRBJ1-2, with 7 bases lining up with TRBD1. The CDR3 is 12 amino acids. After removal of 2 bases from V and 7 bases from J, the junction contained 4 bases not matched to a gene. The V gene's germline CDR1 is GTSNPN and CDR2 SVGIG (reference sequence). The CDR3: CAWSRQGFGYTF. The DNA of the CDR3 is TGTGCCTGGAGTCGACAGGGTTTTGGCTACACCTTC.

This clone was picked up one time. The chain joins TRBV5-1 to TRBJ2-6, with 8 bases identical to TRBD2. The CDR3 totals 16 residues. Trimming cost V 0 bases and J 6 bases; bases outside gene matches: 5. CDR1 and CDR2 from the germline V gene are SGHRS and YFSETQ. Written as DNA, the CDR3 is TGCGCCAGCAGCTTGGCCGGGGGGGGTGTGGCCAACGTCCTGACTTTC. Translating it yields CASSLAGGGVANVLTF.

The genes are TRBV7-3 and TRBJ1-1; possibly TRBD1 for D (6 bases). The CDR3 is 15 residues long. In germline, CDR1 is SGHTA, CDR2 FQGTGA. Trimming removed 5 bases at V and 0 bases at J, with 13 bases between. CDR3 nucleotides: TGTGCCAGCAGCGCTTCCGGGACACTGAACACTGAAGCTTTCTTT. Protein: CASSASGTLNTEAFF.

V gene TRBV6-5 combines with J gene TRBJ1-1; a weak D match, TRBD1 (6 bases). The ends were cut back, 0 bases at V and 6 bases at J, with 11 bases in the middle. The CDR3 covers 14 residues. Germline CDR1 is MNHEY and CDR2 is SVGAGI. The CDR3 here is CASSYSRGRAEAFF. DNA of the CDR3: TGTGCCAGCAGTTACTCAAGGGGGAGAGCTGAAGCTTTCTTT.

The CDR3 nucleotides are TGCAGCGTTGTAGGTGGGGGCGTGGAGACCCAGTACTTC. Residues: CSVVGGGVETQYF. The gene calls are TRBV29-1 and TRBJ2-5; tentative D call: TRBD1 (6 bases). CDR1 and CDR2 (germline): SQVTM, ANQGSEA. CDR3 length: 13 residues. Trimming removed 4 bases at V and 5 bases at J, with 14 bases between.

This chain links TRBV6-6 with TRBJ2-4; 7 nucleotides match TRBD2. V shed 4 bases, J shed 4 bases, and the junction held 7 bases outside the gene matches. Germline assignment: CDR1 MNHNY and CDR2 SVGAGI (reference sequence). The CDR3 has 15 amino acids. The CDR3 region is CASSWGDYLKNIQYF. The CDR3 region has the DNA TGTGCCAGCAGTTGGGGGGACTATTTAAAAAACATTCAGTACTTC.